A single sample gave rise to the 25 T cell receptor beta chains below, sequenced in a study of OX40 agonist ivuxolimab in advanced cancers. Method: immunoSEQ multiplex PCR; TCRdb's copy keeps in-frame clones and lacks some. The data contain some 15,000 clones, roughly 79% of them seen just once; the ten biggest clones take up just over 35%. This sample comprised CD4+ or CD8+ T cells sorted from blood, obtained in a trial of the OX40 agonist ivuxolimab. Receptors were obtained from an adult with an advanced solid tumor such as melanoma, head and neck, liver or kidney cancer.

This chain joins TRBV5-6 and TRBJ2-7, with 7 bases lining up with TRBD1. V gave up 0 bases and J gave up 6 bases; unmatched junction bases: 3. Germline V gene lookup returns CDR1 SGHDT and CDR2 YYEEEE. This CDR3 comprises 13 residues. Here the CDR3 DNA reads TGTGCCAGCAGCTTGGGGGCAGGGGGCGAGCAGTACTTC. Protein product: CASSLGAGGEQYF.

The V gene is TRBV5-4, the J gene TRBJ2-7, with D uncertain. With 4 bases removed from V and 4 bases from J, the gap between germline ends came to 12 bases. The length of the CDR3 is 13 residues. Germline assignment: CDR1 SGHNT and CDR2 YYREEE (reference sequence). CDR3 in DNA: TGTGCCAGCAGCCTCAAGGGCCATTACGAGCAGTACTTC. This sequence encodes CASSLKGHYEQYF.

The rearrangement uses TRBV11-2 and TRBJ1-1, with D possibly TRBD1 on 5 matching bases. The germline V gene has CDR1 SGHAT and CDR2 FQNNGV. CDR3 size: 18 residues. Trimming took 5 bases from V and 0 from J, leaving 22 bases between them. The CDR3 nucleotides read TGTGCCAGCAGCACACCGGGACCCTTGGGAGGAATGAACACTGAAGCTTTCTTT. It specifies CASSTPGPLGGMNTEAFF.

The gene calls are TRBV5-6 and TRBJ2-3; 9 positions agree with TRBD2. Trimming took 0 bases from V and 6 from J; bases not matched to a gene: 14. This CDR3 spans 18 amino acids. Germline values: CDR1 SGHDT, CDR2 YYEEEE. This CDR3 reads CASSLGPQGLAGRDTQYF. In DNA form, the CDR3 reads TGTGCCAGCAGCTTGGGGCCGCAAGGGCTAGCGGGGCGGGATACGCAGTATTTT.

For the CDR3, the DNA is TGTGCCAGCAGCTTGGAGGGACACCTAGGGGACACTGAAGCTTTCTTT. Protein: CASSLEGHLGDTEAFF. This sequence joins TRBV5-6 and TRBJ1-1; possibly TRBD1 for D (6 bases). Germline lookup yields CDR1 SGHDT and CDR2 YYEEEE. The CDR3 covers 16 residues. Trimming removed 0 bases from V and 3 bases from J, with 15 bases in between. Drawing the rest from reference TRBV5-6 and TRBJ1-1, the complete variable domain is DAGVTQSPTHLIKTRGQQVTLRCSPKSGHDTVSWYQQALGQGPQFIFQYYEEEERQRGNFPDRFSGHQFPNYSSELNVNALLLGDSALYLCASSLEGHLGDTEAFFGQGTRLTVV.

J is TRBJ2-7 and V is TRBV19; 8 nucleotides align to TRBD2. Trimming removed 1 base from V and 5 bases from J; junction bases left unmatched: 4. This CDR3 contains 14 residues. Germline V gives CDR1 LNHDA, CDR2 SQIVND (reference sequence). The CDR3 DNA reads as TGTGCCAGTAGTATAGGCGGACTAGCCGACGAGCAGTACTTC. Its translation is CASSIGGLADEQYF.

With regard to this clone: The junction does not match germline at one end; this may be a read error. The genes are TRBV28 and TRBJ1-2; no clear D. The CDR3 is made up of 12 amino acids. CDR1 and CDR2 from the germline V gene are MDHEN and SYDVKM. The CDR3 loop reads CASSEASWAHPF. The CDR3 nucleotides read TGTGCCAGCAGTGAAGCAAGCTGGGCTCACCCTTTC.

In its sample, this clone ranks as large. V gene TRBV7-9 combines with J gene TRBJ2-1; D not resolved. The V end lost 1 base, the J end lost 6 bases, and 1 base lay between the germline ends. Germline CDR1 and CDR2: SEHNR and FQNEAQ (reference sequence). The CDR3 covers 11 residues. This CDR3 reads CASSLGNEQFF. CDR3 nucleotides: TGTGCCAGCAGCTTAGGCAATGAGCAGTTCTTC.

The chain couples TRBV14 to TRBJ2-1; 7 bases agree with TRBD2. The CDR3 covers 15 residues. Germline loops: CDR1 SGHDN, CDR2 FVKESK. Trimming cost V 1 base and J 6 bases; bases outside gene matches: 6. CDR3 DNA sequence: TGTGCCAGCAGCCAAGGTGTGGGACTACCCAATGAGCAGTTCTTC. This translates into CASSQGVGLPNEQFF.

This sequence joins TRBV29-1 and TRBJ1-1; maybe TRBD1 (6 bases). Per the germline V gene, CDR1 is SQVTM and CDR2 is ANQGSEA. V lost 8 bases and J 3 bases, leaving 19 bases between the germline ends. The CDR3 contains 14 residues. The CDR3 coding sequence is TGCAGCCCACAGGTCAGGGGCGCGGACACTGAAGCTTTCTTT. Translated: CSPQVRGADTEAFF.

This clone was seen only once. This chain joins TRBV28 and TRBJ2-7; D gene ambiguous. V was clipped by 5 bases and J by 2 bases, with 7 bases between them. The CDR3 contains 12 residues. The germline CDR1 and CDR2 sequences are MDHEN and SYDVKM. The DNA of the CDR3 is TGTGCCAGCAGTCACCCCGCCTACGAGCAGTACTTC. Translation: CASSHPAYEQYF.

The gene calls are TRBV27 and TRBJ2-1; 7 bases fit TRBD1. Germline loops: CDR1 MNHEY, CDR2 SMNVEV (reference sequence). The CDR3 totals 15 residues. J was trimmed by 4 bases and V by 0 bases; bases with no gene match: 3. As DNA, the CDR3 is TGTGCCAGCAGTTTATCAGGGGGCGCATACAATGAGCAGTTCTTC. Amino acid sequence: CASSLSGGAYNEQFF.

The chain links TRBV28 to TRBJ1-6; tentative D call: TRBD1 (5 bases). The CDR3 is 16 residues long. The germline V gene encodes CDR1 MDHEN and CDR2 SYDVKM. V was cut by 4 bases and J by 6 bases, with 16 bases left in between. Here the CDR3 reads CASSCRGTAGNSPLHF. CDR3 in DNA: TGTGCCAGCAGTTGTCGGGGCACTGCGGGTAATTCACCCCTCCACTTT. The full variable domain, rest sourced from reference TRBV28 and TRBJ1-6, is DVKVTQSSRYLVKRTGEKVFLECVQDMDHENMFWYRQDPGLGLRLIYFSYDVKMKEKGDIPEGYSVSREKKERFSLILESASTNQTSMYLCASSCRGTAGNSPLHFGNGTRLTVT.

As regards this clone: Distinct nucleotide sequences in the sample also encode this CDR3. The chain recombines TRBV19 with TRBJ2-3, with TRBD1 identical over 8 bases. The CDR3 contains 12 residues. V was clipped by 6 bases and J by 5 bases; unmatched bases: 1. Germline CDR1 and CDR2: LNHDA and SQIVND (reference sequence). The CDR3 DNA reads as TGTGCCAGTAGCACAGGGGGAGATACGCAGTATTTT. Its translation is CASSTGGDTQYF.

The CDR3 DNA is TGTGCCAGCAGCTTAATGGGCGGTACCTACAATGAGCAGTTCTTC. It translates to CASSLMGGTYNEQFF. The genes are TRBV13 and TRBJ2-1; D is uncertain. The CDR3 sequence is 15 residues long. Germline V gives CDR1 PRHDT, CDR2 FYEKMQ (reference sequence). Trimming took 2 bases from V and 2 from J, leaving 10 bases between them.

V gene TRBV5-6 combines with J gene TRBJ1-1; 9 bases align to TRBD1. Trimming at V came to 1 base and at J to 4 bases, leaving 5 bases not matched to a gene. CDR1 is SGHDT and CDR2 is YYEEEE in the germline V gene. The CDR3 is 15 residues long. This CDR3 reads CASSLTGGRGTEAFF. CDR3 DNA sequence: TGTGCCAGCAGCTTGACAGGGGGCAGAGGCACTGAAGCTTTCTTT.

The CDR3 here is CAWSDTGGADGYTF. The CDR3 nucleotides read TGTGCCTGGAGTGACACAGGGGGCGCGGACGGCTACACCTTC. This chain connects TRBV30 to TRBJ1-2; 9 nucleotides line up with TRBD1. The germline CDR1 and CDR2 sequences are GTSNPN and SVGIG (reference sequence). CDR3 length: 14 residues. The junction had 8 bases not matched to a gene; V was cut back by 1 base and J by 8 bases.

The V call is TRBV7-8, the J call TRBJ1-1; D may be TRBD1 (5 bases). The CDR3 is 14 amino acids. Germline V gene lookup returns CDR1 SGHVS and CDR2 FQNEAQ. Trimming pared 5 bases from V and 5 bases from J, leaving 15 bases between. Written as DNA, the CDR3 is TGTGCCAGCAGCGATCAGGGAGGCGGGACTGAAGCTTTCTTT. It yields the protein CASSDQGGGTEAFF.

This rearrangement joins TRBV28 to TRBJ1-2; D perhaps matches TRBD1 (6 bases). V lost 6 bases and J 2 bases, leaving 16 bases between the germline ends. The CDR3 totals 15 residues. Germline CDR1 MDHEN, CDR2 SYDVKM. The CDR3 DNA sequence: TGTGCCAGCAGGATCGGACAGACTTTGAACTATGGCTACACCTTC. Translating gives CASRIGQTLNYGYTF.

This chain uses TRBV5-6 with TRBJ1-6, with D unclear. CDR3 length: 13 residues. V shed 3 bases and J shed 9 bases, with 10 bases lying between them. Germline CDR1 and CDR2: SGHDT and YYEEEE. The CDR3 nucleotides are TGTGCCAGCAGCTACGAGACCCGTTCACCCCTCCACTTT. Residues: CASSYETRSPLHF.

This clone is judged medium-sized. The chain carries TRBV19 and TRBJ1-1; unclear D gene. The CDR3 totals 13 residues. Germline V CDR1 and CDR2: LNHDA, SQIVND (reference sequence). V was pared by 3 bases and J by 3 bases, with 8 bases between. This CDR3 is CASSISPYTEAFF. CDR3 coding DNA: TGTGCCAGTAGTATTTCCCCCTACACTGAAGCTTTCTTT.

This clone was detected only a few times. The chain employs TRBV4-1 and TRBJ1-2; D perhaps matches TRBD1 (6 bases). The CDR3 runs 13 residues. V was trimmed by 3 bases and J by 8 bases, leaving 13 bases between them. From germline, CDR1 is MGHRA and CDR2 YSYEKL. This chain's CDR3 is CASSHPGTSGYTF. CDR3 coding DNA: TGCGCCAGCAGCCACCCCGGGACATCGGGCTACACCTTC.

CDR3 nucleotides: TGTGCCAGCAAGTCTAGCGGCCAAGAGACCCAGTACTTC. Protein sequence: CASKSSGQETQYF. This chain joins TRBV2 and TRBJ2-5; 7 positions agree with TRBD2. Germline loops: CDR1 SNHLY, CDR2 FYNNEI. This CDR3 is 13 amino acids long. The junction had 3 bases not matched to a gene; V was cut back by 7 bases and J by 1 base.

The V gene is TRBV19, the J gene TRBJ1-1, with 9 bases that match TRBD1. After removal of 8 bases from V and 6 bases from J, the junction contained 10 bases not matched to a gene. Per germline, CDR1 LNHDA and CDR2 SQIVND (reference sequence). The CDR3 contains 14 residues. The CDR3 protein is CASLIGQGSPEAFF. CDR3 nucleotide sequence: TGTGCCAGTTTGATTGGACAGGGGAGCCCTGAAGCTTTCTTT.

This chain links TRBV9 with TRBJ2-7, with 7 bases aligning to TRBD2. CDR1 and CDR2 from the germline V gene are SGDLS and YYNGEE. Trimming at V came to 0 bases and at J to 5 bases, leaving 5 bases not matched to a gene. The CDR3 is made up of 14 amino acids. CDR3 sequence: CASSVAGGGDEQYF. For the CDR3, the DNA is TGTGCCAGCAGCGTAGCTGGGGGGGGTGACGAGCAGTACTTC.